This T cell receptor beta chain originates from a study of blood T cell repertoires in COVID-19. Across the study: Sites in the United States, Italy and Spain provided acute and convalescent COVID-19 samples. Nucleic acid was either cDNA or gDNA, and it came from T cells, B-cell-depleted T cells, or PBMCs.

CDR1 and CDR2 (germline): SGDLS, YYNGEE. The CDR3 has 15 amino acids. Trimming at V came to 4 bases and at J to 2 bases, leaving 8 bases not matched to a gene. Original methodology: Amplification of reference gene primers provided the estimated nucleated cell counts. The method was immunoSEQ multiplex PCR; TCRdb's version includes in-frame clones alone and lacks a portion of them. That table supplies the V and J calls and clone size; D and trimming were determined from the DNA. Seen here are 270,000 or so clones, 75% to 90% observed once, and the top ten hold about 3%. Sequencing input: peripheral blood. This TCR came from a woman in her 30s with active or convalescent COVID-19. The chain employs TRBV9 and TRBJ2-7, with 8 bases identical to TRBD1. The CDR3 is CASSPADRGPYEQYF. The DNA for the CDR3 is TGTGCCAGCAGCCCCGCCGACAGGGGACCCTACGAGCAGTACTTC. Variable domain in full (rest from reference TRBV9 and TRBJ2-7): DSGVTQTPKHLITATGQRVTLRCSPRSGDLSVYWYQQSLDQGLQFLIQYYNGEERAKGNILERFSAQQFPDLHSELNLSSLELGDSALYFCASSPADRGPYEQYFGPGTRLTVT.